These 19 T cell receptor beta chains were sequenced from one sample in a study of blood T cell repertoires in COVID-19. Profiling relied on immunoSEQ multiplex PCR, and the TCRdb table lists in-frame clones only, not all of them. Of more than 65,000 clones listed, roughly 80% are singletons. Sequencing was performed on peripheral blood. The origin of the receptors is a woman aged 65 to 85 with acute or convalescent COVID-19.

J is TRBJ2-7 and V is TRBV18; D is undetermined. The germline V gene encodes CDR1 KGHSH and CDR2 LQKENI. The CDR3 has 13 residues. V shed 0 bases and J shed 6 bases, with 9 bases lying between them. The CDR3 DNA reads TGTGCCAGCTCACCACCGGAGAGAGGCGAGCAGTACTTC. Translated: CASSPPERGEQYF.

CDR3 nucleotides: TGTGCCAGCAGCTTAGGCGGGGACCCCGGGGAGCTGTTTTTT. This codes for CASSLGGDPGELFF. The chain couples TRBV5-6 to TRBJ2-2; a weak D match, TRBD2 (6 bases). Germline lookup yields CDR1 SGHDT and CDR2 YYEEEE. V gave up 2 bases and J gave up 6 bases, with 11 bases separating them. This CDR3 has 14 residues.

The V and J genes are TRBV24-1 and TRBJ2-2, with a possible D match to TRBD1 (6 bases). The CDR3 sequence is 16 residues long. V was clipped by 4 bases and J by 4 bases, with 15 bases between them. CDR1 and CDR2 (germline): KGHDR, SFDVKD. The CDR3: CATSEGSGVGTGELFF. CDR3 nucleotide sequence: TGTGCCACCAGTGAGGGGTCAGGGGTAGGCACCGGGGAGCTGTTTTTT.

The chain is built from TRBV7-9 and TRBJ2-2; D gene unclear. Germline-derived CDR1 and CDR2 are SEHNR and FQNEAQ (reference sequence). This CDR3 spans 13 amino acids. The V gene lost 4 bases and the J gene lost 8 bases, with 11 bases spanning the gap. The CDR3 coding sequence is TGTGCCAGCAGCTGGTTCGGGTCTGGGGAGCTGTTTTTT. Translating gives CASSWFGSGELFF.

The chain carries TRBV30 and TRBJ2-7, with TRBD1 matching over 10 bases. This CDR3 spans 14 amino acids. Germline lookup yields CDR1 GTSNPN and CDR2 SVGIG (reference sequence). Trimming cost V 4 bases and J 7 bases; bases outside gene matches: 10. CDR3 loop: CAWTRDRGAGEQYF. The DNA of the CDR3 is TGTGCCTGGACCCGGGACAGGGGAGCGGGGGAGCAGTACTTC.

The rearrangement joins TRBV24-1 to TRBJ2-5; 9 bases are shared with TRBD2. Looked up from germline, CDR1 is KGHDR and CDR2 is SFDVKD. The CDR3 totals 16 residues. With V trimmed by 1 base and J by 5 bases, 7 bases remained unmatched. This CDR3 is CATSDFRREGGETQYF. The CDR3 region has the DNA TGTGCCACCAGTGATTTTAGGCGGGAGGGCGGGGAGACCCAGTACTTC.

This clone was detected many times. The J gene is TRBJ1-5, the V gene TRBV3-1 (or the pseudogene TRBV3-2); the D gene is possibly TRBD1 (5 bases). CDR1 and CDR2 from the germline V gene are LGHDT and YNNKEL (reference sequence). V gave up 0 bases and J gave up 4 bases, with 7 bases separating them. The CDR3 consists of 14 residues. DNA for the CDR3: TGTGCCAGCAGCCAAGATCAGGGAAATCAGCCCCAGCATTTT. This sequence encodes CASSQDQGNQPQHF.

The chain employs TRBV10-3 and TRBJ1-1, with 7 bases identical to TRBD1. CDR1 and CDR2 from the germline V gene are ENHRY and SYGVKD. The CDR3 runs to 14 residues. The V gene end was trimmed by 8 bases and the J gene end by 0 bases; junction bases not matched to a gene: 6. The CDR3 loop is CAIGGQELNTEAFF. The DNA for the CDR3 is TGTGCCATCGGAGGACAGGAACTGAACACTGAAGCTTTCTTT.

The chain recombines TRBV10-1 with TRBJ2-1, with TRBD1 matching 7 bases. CDR3 length: 15 residues. J gave up 5 bases and V 8 bases, and 12 bases lay outside the gene matches. Germline lookup yields CDR1 WNHNN and CDR2 SYGVQD (reference sequence). This CDR3 reads CASAGGTVVDNEQFF. The CDR3, as DNA: TGCGCCAGCGCCGGTGGGACAGTCGTGGACAATGAGCAGTTCTTC.

This chain uses TRBV27 with TRBJ1-1; 9 bases line up with TRBD1. From germline, CDR1 is MNHEY and CDR2 SMNVEV (reference sequence). The CDR3 consists of 13 residues. The trim removed 6 bases at V and 7 bases at J, leaving 6 bases unmatched. The CDR3 loop reads CASRTTGGLEAFF. CDR3 DNA sequence: TGTGCCAGCAGGACGACAGGGGGACTTGAAGCTTTCTTT.

V usage is TRBV7-9 and J usage is TRBJ2-3, with 8 positions matching TRBD2. CDR1 SEHNR and CDR2 FQNEAQ come from the germline V gene (reference sequence). CDR3 length: 12 amino acids. V lost 8 bases and J lost 5; bases outside the gene matches: 3. The CDR3 reads CASGLAGDTQYF. The CDR3 nucleotides are TGTGCCAGCGGTCTAGCGGGAGATACGCAGTATTTT.

The chain is built from TRBV4-1 and TRBJ1-5; 8 nucleotides align to TRBD1. The germline CDR1 and CDR2 sequences are MGHRA and YSYEKL. The CDR3 has 17 residues. J lost 4 bases, V lost 0 bases, and 8 bases had no gene match. The CDR3, as DNA: TGCGCCAGCAGCCAAGATGCAATAAGACAGGGGAATCAGCCCCAGCATTTT. The encoded protein is CASSQDAIRQGNQPQHF.

In DNA form, the CDR3 reads TGTGCCAGCAGCCCGGACAGGGCTAACTATGGCTACACCTTC. This gives the protein CASSPDRANYGYTF. The rearrangement uses TRBV5-5 and TRBJ1-2, with 8 positions matching TRBD1. Germline V gene sequence: CDR1 SGHKS, CDR2 YYEKEE (reference sequence). J gave up 0 bases and V 4 bases, and 2 bases lay outside the gene matches. This CDR3 is 14 amino acids long.

V usage is TRBV15 and J usage is TRBJ2-7; D might be TRBD1 (5 bases). This CDR3 has 15 residues. CDR1 is LNHNV and CDR2 is YYDKDF in the germline V gene (reference sequence). Trimming took 0 bases from V and 6 from J, leaving 15 bases between them. The CDR3 region has the DNA TGTGCCACCAGCAGAGATCGGGCCAGGGTAATCGAGCAGTACTTC. It encodes CATSRDRARVIEQYF. Based on the CDR3 plus reference TRBV15 and TRBJ2-7, the full variable domain is DAMVIQNPRYQVTQFGKPVTLSCSQTLNHNVMYWYQQKSSQAPKLLFHYYDKDFNNEADTPDNFQSRRPNTSFCFLDIRSPGLGDTAMYLCATSRDRARVIEQYFGPGTRLTVT.

The chain is built from TRBV2 and TRBJ1-1; 8 bases match TRBD1. This CDR3 region has 16 residues. CDR1 SNHLY and CDR2 FYNNEI come from the germline V gene. J lost 4 bases, V lost 3 bases, and 10 bases had no gene match. The CDR3 region is CASSDADRDPGTEAFF. CDR3 in DNA: TGTGCCAGCAGTGATGCGGACAGGGATCCGGGCACTGAAGCTTTCTTT.

The V call is TRBV27, the J call TRBJ1-5; 8 positions agree with TRBD1. After removal of 6 bases from V and 2 bases from J, the junction contained 21 bases not matched to a gene. Germline V gene data show CDR1 as MNHEY and CDR2 as SMNVEV (reference sequence). This CDR3 is built from 20 residues. The CDR3 sequence is CASRLLGSGSRGQGNQPQHF. Written as DNA, the CDR3 is TGTGCCAGCAGATTACTTGGATCAGGGAGCAGGGGGCAGGGCAATCAGCCCCAGCATTTT.

The V call is TRBV4-2, the J call TRBJ1-5; 8 bases fit TRBD1. Germline CDR1 and CDR2: LGHNA and YNFKEQ. This CDR3 spans 16 amino acids. The V and J ends lost 4 bases and 4 bases, in that order; junction bases with no gene match: 9. CDR3 sequence reads: CASSPAGQGQNQPQHF. In DNA form, the CDR3 reads TGTGCCAGCAGCCCCGCAGGACAGGGCCAAAATCAGCCCCAGCATTTT.

The chain recombines TRBV6-6 with TRBJ1-3; D may be TRBD1 (6 bases). This CDR3 spans 16 amino acids. V was clipped by 6 bases and J by 0 bases, with 15 bases between them. The germline gives CDR1 MNHNY, CDR2 SVGAGI (reference sequence). The chain's CDR3 is CASSSQGPSSGNTIYF. DNA of the CDR3: TGTGCCAGCAGCTCTCAGGGGCCTAGCTCTGGAAACACCATATATTTT.

The chain couples TRBV24-1 to TRBJ2-1; 8 positions match TRBD2. The CDR3 is 15 amino acids. CDR1 is KGHDR and CDR2 is SFDVKD in the germline V gene. V dropped 7 bases and J dropped 4; count of bases not matched to a gene: 8. The CDR3, as DNA: TGTGCCACCAGCGAAAGCGGGAGACGGTACAATGAGCAGTTCTTC. Translated: CATSESGRRYNEQFF.